This T cell receptor beta chain derives from a study of neurological immune-mediated disorders. Study results and caveats: No CDR3 amino acid sequences recurred among expanded clones across subjects, suggesting private repertoires in all groups. HTLV-1-associated myelopathy ranked highest for TCR clonal expansion and multiple sclerosis lowest, beneath healthy controls.

In the case of this clonotype: The antigen is undetermined.

V lost 5 bases and J lost 4, with 14 bases in between. The CDR3 runs 13 residues. CDR1 and CDR2 from the germline V gene are DFQATT and SNEGSKA (reference sequence). The cDNA came from 5'RACE with 10-nucleotide random UMIs. Whenever a sequencing run was performed, it yielded over 190 million TCR-beta sequences from 15-18 subjects. TCRdb re-analysed the 5' RACE reads in MiXCR, keeping a single row per CDR3 protein. The sample consists of approximately 19,000 distinct CDR3 sequences, 15% of them appearing once. The chain employs TRBV20-1 and TRBJ1-1; no reliable D call. The source of this sequence is a female donor with HTLV-1-associated myelopathy (HAM/TSP). The material sequenced was PBMCs. CDR3 sequence: CSAFGPGPTEAFF. CDR3 DNA sequence: TGCAGTGCTTTCGGGCCTGGCCCCACTGAAGCTTTCTTT.